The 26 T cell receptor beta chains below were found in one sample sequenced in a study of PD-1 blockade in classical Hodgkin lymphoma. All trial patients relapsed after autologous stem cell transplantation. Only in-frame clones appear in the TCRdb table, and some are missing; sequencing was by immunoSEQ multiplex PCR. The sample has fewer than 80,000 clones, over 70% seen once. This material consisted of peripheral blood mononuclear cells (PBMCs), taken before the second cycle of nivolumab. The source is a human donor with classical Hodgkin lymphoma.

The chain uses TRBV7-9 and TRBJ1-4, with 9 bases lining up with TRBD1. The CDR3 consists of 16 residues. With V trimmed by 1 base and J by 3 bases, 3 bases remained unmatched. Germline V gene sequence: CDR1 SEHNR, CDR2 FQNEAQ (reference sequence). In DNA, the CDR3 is TGTGCCAGCAGCTTAGGTTGGGACAGGGCTAATGAAAAACTGTTTTTT. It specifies CASSLGWDRANEKLFF.

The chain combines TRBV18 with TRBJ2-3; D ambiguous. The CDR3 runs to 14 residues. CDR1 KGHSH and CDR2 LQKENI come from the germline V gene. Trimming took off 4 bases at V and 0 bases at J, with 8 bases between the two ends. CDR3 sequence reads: CASSLAFSTDTQYF. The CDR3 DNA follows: TGTGCCAGCTCACTCGCCTTCAGCACAGATACGCAGTATTTT.

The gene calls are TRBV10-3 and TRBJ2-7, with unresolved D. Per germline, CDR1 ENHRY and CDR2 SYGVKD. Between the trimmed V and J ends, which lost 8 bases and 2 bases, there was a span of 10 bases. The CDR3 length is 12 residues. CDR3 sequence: CAIAPTTYEQYF. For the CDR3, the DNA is TGTGCCATCGCTCCTACGACCTACGAGCAGTACTTC.

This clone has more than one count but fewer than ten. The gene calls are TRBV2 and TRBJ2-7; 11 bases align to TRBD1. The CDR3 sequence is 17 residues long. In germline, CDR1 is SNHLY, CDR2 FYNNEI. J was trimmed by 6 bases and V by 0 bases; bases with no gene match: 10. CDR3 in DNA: TGTGCCAGCAGTGAAGCGCTTCGTATGGACAGGGGGCGCGAGCAGTACTTC. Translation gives CASSEALRMDRGREQYF.

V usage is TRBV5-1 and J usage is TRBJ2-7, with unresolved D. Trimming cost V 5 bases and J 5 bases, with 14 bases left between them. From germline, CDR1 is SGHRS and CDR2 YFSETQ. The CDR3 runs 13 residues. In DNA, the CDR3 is TGCGCCAGCAGTTTAGCTGACACTAACGAGCAGTACTTC. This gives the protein CASSLADTNEQYF.

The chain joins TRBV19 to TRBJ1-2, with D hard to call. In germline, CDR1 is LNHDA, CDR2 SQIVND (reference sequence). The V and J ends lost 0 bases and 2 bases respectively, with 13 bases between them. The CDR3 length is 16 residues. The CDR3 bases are TGTGCCAGTAGTATAGATCTATTAGGAGGGAACTATGGCTACACCTTC. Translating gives CASSIDLLGGNYGYTF.

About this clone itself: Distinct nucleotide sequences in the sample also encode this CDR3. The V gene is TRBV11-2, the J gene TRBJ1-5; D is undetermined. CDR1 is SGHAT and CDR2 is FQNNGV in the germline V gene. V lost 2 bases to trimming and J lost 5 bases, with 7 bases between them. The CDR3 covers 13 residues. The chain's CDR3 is CASSLNRDQPQHF. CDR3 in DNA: TGTGCCAGCAGCTTAAATAGAGATCAGCCCCAGCATTTT.

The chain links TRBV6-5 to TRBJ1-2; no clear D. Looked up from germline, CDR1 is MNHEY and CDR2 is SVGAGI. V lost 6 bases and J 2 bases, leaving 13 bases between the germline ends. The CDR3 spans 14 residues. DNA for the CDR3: TGTGCCAGCAGCCCGGCAGGACCAAACTATGGCTACACCTTC. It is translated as CASSPAGPNYGYTF.

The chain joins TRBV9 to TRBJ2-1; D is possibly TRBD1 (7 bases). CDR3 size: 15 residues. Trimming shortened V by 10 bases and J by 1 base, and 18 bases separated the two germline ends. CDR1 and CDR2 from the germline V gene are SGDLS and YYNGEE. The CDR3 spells CASNRRGLSYNEQFF. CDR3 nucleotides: TGTGCCTCAAATCGGAGGGGGCTGTCCTACAATGAGCAGTTCTTC. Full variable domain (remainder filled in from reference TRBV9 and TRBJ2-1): DSGVTQTPKHLITATGQRVTLRCSPRSGDLSVYWYQQSLDQGLQFLIQYYNGEERAKGNILERFSAQQFPDLHSELNLSSLELGDSALYFCASNRRGLSYNEQFFGPGTRLTVL.

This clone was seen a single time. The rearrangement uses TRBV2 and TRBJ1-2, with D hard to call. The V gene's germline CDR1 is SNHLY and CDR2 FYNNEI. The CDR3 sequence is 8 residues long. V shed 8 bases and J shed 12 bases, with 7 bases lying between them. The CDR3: CASPAHTF. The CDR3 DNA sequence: TGTGCCAGCCCTGCCCACACCTTC.

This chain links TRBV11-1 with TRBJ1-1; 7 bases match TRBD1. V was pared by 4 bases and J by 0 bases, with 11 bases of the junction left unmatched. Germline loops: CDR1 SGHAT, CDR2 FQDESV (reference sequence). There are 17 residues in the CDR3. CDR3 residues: CASSSDRVRAMNTEAFF. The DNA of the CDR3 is TGTGCCAGCAGCTCAGACAGGGTACGGGCTATGAACACTGAAGCTTTCTTT.

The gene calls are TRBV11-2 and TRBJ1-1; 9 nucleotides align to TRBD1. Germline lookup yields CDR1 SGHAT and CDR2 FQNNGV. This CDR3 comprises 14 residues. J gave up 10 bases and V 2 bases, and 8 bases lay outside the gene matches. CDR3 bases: TGTGCCAGCAGCTTAACCGGGACAGGGAAAGGAGCTTTCTTT. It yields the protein CASSLTGTGKGAFF.

The CDR3 spells CASSSGQVNTGELFF. The CDR3 DNA reads as TGTGCCAGCAGCTCGGGACAGGTCAACACCGGGGAGCTGTTTTTT. The V call is TRBV27, the J call TRBJ2-2, with 8 bases fitting TRBD1. The V gene's germline CDR1 is MNHEY and CDR2 SMNVEV (reference sequence). The CDR3 sequence is 15 residues long. J lost 2 bases, V lost 6 bases, and 5 bases had no gene match.

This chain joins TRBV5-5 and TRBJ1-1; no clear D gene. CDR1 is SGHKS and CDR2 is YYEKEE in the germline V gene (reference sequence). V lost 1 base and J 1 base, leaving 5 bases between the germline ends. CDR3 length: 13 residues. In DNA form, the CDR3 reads TGTGCCAGCAGCTTGATGGGGAACACTGAAGCTTTCTTT. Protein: CASSLMGNTEAFF.

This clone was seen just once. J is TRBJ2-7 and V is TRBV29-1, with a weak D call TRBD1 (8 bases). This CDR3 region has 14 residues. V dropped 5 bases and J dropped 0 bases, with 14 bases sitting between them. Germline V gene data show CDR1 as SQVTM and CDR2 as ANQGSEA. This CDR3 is CSVTGGASSYEQYF. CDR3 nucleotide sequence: TGCAGCGTTACAGGGGGGGCTAGCTCCTACGAGCAGTACTTC.

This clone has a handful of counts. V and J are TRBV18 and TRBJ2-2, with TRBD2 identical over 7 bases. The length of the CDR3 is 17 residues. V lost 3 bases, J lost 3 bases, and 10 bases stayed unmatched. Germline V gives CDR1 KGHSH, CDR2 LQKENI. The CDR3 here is CASSPPGAGAHTGELFF. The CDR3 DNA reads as TGTGCCAGCTCACCCCCCGGGGCGGGAGCGCACACCGGGGAGCTGTTTTTT.

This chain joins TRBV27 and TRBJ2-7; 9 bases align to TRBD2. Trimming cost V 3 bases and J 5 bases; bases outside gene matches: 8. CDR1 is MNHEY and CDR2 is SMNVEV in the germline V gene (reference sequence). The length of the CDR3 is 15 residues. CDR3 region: CASSFPGLAINEQYF. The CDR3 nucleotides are TGTGCCAGCAGTTTCCCGGGACTAGCAATCAACGAGCAGTACTTC.

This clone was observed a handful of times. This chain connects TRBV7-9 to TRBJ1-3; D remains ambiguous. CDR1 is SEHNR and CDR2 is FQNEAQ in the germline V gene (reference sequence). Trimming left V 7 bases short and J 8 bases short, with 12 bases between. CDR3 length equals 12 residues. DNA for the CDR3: TGTGCCAGCACCAGCGGTCGGGACACCATATATTTT. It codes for CASTSGRDTIYF.

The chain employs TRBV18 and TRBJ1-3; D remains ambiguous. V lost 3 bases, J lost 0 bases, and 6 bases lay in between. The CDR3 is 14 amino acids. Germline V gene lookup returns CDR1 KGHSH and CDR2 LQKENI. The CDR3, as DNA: TGTGCCAGCTCACCGGGGTCCTCTGGAAACACCATATATTTT. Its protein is CASSPGSSGNTIYF. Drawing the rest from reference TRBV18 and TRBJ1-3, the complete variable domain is NAGVMQNPRHLVRRRGQEARLRCSPMKGHSHVYWYRQLPEEGLKFMVYLQKENIIDESGMPKERFSAEFPKEGPSILRIQQVVRGDSAAYFCASSPGSSGNTIYFGEGSWLTVV.

The CDR3 loop reads CASSSTGLPSYEQYF. DNA for the CDR3: TGTGCCAGCAGCTCGACAGGGCTACCCTCCTACGAGCAGTACTTC. The rearrangement joins TRBV6-5 to TRBJ2-7; TRBD1 agrees at 7 bases. The CDR3 extends over 15 amino acids. The J segment lost 0 bases and the V segment lost 6 bases, leaving 8 bases of the junction unmatched. Germline V gene data show CDR1 as MNHEY and CDR2 as SVGAGI.

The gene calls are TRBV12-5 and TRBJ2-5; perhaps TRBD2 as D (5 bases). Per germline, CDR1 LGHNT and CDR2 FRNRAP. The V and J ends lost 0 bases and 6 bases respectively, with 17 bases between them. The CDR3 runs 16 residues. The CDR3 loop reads CASGLVLRAGWKTQYF. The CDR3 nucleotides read TGTGCTAGTGGTTTGGTCCTGAGGGCAGGTTGGAAGACCCAGTACTTC. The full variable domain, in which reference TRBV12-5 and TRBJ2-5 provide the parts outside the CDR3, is DARVTQTPRHKVTEMGQEVTMRCQPILGHNTVFWYRQTMMQGLELLAYFRNRAPLDDSGMPKDRFSAEMPDATLATLKIQPSEPRDSAVYFCASGLVLRAGWKTQYFGPGTRLLVL.

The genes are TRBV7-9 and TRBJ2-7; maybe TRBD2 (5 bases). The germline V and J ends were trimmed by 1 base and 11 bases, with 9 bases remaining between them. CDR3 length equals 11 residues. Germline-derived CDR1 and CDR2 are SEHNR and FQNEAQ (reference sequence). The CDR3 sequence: CASSLGQEEYF. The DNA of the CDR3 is TGTGCCAGCAGCTTAGGGCAGGAGGAGTACTTC. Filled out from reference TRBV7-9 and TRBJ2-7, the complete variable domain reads DTGVSQNPRHKITKRGQNVTFRCDPISEHNRLYWYRQTLGQGPEFLTYFQNEAQLEKSRLLSDRFSAERPKGSFSTLEIQRTEQGDSAMYLCASSLGQEEYFGPGTRLTVT.

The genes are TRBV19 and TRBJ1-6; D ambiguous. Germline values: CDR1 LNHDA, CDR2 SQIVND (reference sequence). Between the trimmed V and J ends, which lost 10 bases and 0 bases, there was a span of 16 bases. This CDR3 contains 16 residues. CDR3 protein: CATQARVSSYNSPLHF. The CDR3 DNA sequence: TGTGCCACCCAGGCTAGGGTGAGCTCCTATAATTCACCCCTCCACTTT.

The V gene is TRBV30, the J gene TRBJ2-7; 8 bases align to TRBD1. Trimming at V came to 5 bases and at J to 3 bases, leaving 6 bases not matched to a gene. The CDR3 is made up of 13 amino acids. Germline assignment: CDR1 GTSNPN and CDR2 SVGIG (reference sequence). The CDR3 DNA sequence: TGTGCCTGGTCCCATACAGGGGGCTACGAGCAGTACTTC. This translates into CAWSHTGGYEQYF.

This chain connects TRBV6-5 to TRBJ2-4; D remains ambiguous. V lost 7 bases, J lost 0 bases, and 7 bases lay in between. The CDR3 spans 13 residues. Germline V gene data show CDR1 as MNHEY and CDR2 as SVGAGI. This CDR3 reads CASNSLAKNIQYF. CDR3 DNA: TGTGCCAGCAACAGTTTAGCCAAAAACATTCAGTACTTC.

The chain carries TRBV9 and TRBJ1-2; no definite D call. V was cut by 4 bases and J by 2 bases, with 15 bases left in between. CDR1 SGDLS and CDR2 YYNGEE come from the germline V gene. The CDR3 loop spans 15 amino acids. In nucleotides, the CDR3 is TGTGCCAGCAGCCTCCTTGATGGGGTGAACTATGGCTACACCTTC. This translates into CASSLLDGVNYGYTF.